Sequencing of this TCR beta chain was carried out in a study of relationships among human T cell subsets. Anti-CD294 bead selection, following depletion of CD4+CD56+ natural killer T cells, yielded the Th2 cells. J gave up 6 bases and V 3 bases, and 2 bases lay outside the gene matches. This CDR3 comprises 13 residues. Germline CDR1 reads KGHSH; CDR2 reads LQKENI. Semiquantitative ARM-PCR amplified T cell receptor alpha and beta CDR3 regions from mRNA. Tagged nested gene-specific primers were used first, then communal superprimers amplified exponentially. First-round products served as template after exonuclease removal of nested primers. Via MiXCR, TCRdb re-called the multiplex PCR reads, giving one row per CDR3 protein. The sample lists under 4,000 distinct CDR3 sequences, roughly 51% occurring once.

The clonotype was recovered from a man aged 35 to 55 in good health. The chain links TRBV18 to TRBJ1-2; TRBD1 matches at 9 bases. Sequenced: CD4+ Th2 cells sorted from blood. The CDR3 loop reads CASSPGQGDGYTF. The CDR3 DNA reads TGTGCCAGCTCACCGGGACAGGGAGATGGCTACACCTTC.